These 32 T cell receptor beta chains were sequenced from one sample in a study of PD-L1 blockade in urothelial cancer. The table came from immunoSEQ multiplex PCR; TCRdb's copy has only in-frame clones and leaves some out. The table includes about 88,000 clones, roughly 90% detected once. The specimen comprised PBMCs, sampled around atezolizumab (anti-PD-L1) treatment. The receptors derive from a man aged 55 to 70 with urothelial cancer.

This clone was detected a few times. Other DNA sequences from this sample encode an identical CDR3 as well. The chain uses TRBV15 and TRBJ2-7; a weak D match, TRBD2 (5 bases). The CDR3 loop spans 14 amino acids. The germline V and J ends were trimmed by 1 base and 2 bases, with 9 bases remaining between them. The germline gives CDR1 LNHNV, CDR2 YYDKDF (reference sequence). The CDR3 is CATSRAGGPYEQYF. The CDR3 DNA reads as TGTGCCACCAGCAGAGCAGGAGGACCCTACGAGCAGTACTTC.

The V gene is TRBV5-4, the J gene TRBJ2-2, with 11 nucleotides matching TRBD2. Germline CDR1 is SGHNT and CDR2 is YYREEE (reference sequence). V shed 2 bases, J shed 6 bases, and the junction held 6 bases outside the gene matches. This CDR3 is built from 16 residues. This CDR3 reads CASSLIAGGPSGELFF. In DNA form, the CDR3 reads TGTGCCAGCAGCTTAATAGCGGGGGGGCCTTCCGGGGAGCTGTTTTTT.

In its sample, this clone was seen once. V gene TRBV6-4 combines with J gene TRBJ2-2; 9 bases map to TRBD1. The CDR3 length is 14 residues. The junction had 5 bases not matched to a gene; V was cut back by 6 bases and J by 6 bases. In germline, CDR1 is MRHNA, CDR2 SNTAGT. CDR3 sequence: CASRPGQGSGELFF. The CDR3 nucleotides read TGTGCCAGCAGGCCGGGACAGGGTTCCGGGGAGCTGTTTTTT.

This chain links TRBV15 with TRBJ2-5, with TRBD2 identical over 9 bases. Losses at the gene ends were 1 base for V and 4 bases for J; bases not matched to a gene: 10. The CDR3 has 17 residues. CDR1 and CDR2 from the germline V gene are LNHNV and YYDKDF (reference sequence). The CDR3 DNA is TGTGCCACCAGCAGAGGTTGGCGGGAGGGAGGGACAGAGACCCAGTACTTC. Translated: CATSRGWREGGTETQYF.

The chain combines TRBV7-9 with TRBJ2-7; 8 bases fit TRBD1. The CDR3 consists of 15 residues. CDR1 SEHNR and CDR2 FQNEAQ come from the germline V gene (reference sequence). The ends lost 5 bases at V and 2 bases at J; junction bases unmatched: 8. The DNA for the CDR3 is TGTGCCAGCAGCATCACAGGGGGAGGCCCCTACGAGCAGTACTTC. The encoded protein is CASSITGGGPYEQYF.

This chain links TRBV11-3 with TRBJ2-1, with 11 bases aligning to TRBD2. The CDR3 is 13 residues long. Germline CDR1 and CDR2: SGHNT and YENEEA. V gave up 6 bases and J gave up 10 bases; unmatched junction bases: 5. CDR3 protein: CASRTSGSSEQFF. The CDR3 bases are TGTGCCAGCAGAACTAGCGGGAGTAGCGAGCAGTTCTTC.

This chain connects TRBV7-9 to TRBJ2-7; D is ambiguous. Per the germline V gene, CDR1 is SEHNR and CDR2 is FQNEAQ (reference sequence). Trimming shortened V by 5 bases and J by 2 bases, and 10 bases separated the two germline ends. This CDR3 spans 13 amino acids. The CDR3 reads CASSPKSTYEQYF. Here the CDR3 DNA reads TGTGCCAGCAGCCCGAAGAGTACCTACGAGCAGTACTTC. The full variable domain, with the rest looked up from reference TRBV7-9 and TRBJ2-7, is DTGVSQNPRHKITKRGQNVTFRCDPISEHNRLYWYRQTLGQGPEFLTYFQNEAQLEKSRLLSDRFSAERPKGSFSTLEIQRTEQGDSAMYLCASSPKSTYEQYFGPGTRLTVT.

The V call is TRBV7-2, the J call TRBJ2-5; 8 bases are shared with TRBD2. J was trimmed by 4 bases and V by 6 bases; bases with no gene match: 7. The CDR3 contains 14 residues. CDR1 and CDR2 from the germline V gene are SGHTA and FQGNSA. The CDR3 DNA reads TGTGCCAGCAGACCCCCGGGGGGGGGAGAGACCCAGTACTTC. It is translated as CASRPPGGGETQYF.

The chain recombines TRBV7-9 with TRBJ1-5; no clear D gene. Trimming left V 6 bases short and J 3 bases short, with 6 bases between. The CDR3 is 12 amino acids. Germline lookup yields CDR1 SEHNR and CDR2 FQNEAQ (reference sequence). The CDR3 DNA sequence: TGTGCCAGCAGTCAAATCAATCAGCCCCAGCATTTT. It specifies CASSQINQPQHF.

The genes are TRBV4-2 and TRBJ2-5, with a weak D call TRBD2 (7 bases). Germline V gene data show CDR1 as LGHNA and CDR2 as YNFKEQ. Between the trimmed V and J ends, which lost 4 bases and 2 bases, there was a span of 20 bases. The CDR3 runs to 17 residues. CDR3 amino acids: CASSLGGRGTAQETQYF. The CDR3 DNA reads as TGTGCCAGCAGCCTCGGGGGGCGGGGAACTGCGCAAGAGACCCAGTACTTC.

The chain combines TRBV5-1 with TRBJ2-7; D call uncertain. The germline gives CDR1 SGHRS, CDR2 YFSETQ. The V end was cut by 1 base, the J end by 2 bases, with 10 bases between. This CDR3 is built from 14 residues. In DNA form, the CDR3 reads TGCGCCAGCAGCTTGCGAGGTGCCCCCTACGAGCAGTACTTC. It translates to CASSLRGAPYEQYF.

V is TRBV7-3 and J is TRBJ2-5, with a tentative D call TRBD2 (6 bases). The V end was cut by 0 bases, the J end by 1 base, with 9 bases between. The CDR3 length is 15 residues. Germline values: CDR1 SGHTA, CDR2 FQGTGA. CDR3 bases: TGTGCCAGCAGCTTAACTGGGAGGACCCAAGAGACCCAGTACTTC. It is translated as CASSLTGRTQETQYF.

The chain couples TRBV5-1 to TRBJ1-4, with TRBD1 matching 7 bases. Looked up from germline, CDR1 is SGHRS and CDR2 is YFSETQ. The CDR3 sequence is 15 residues long. Losses at the gene ends were 2 bases for V and 5 bases for J; bases not matched to a gene: 6. The CDR3 DNA follows: TGCGCCAGCAGCTTCAGAGGGGGCGAAAATGAAAAACTGTTTTTT. This sequence encodes CASSFRGGENEKLFF.

This chain links TRBV15 with TRBJ1-1; the match to TRBD1 covers 8 bases. Germline CDR1 is LNHNV and CDR2 is YYDKDF (reference sequence). The CDR3 is made up of 18 amino acids. After removal of 0 bases from V and 4 bases from J, the junction contained 13 bases not matched to a gene. CDR3 in amino acids: CATSRDRAGGSRGTEAFF. The CDR3 DNA reads as TGTGCCACCAGCAGAGATCGGGCAGGGGGCTCGCGAGGCACTGAAGCTTTCTTT.

CDR3 in DNA: TGTGCCTGGAGACCCAGCTCTGGAAACACCATATATTTT. This codes for CAWRPSSGNTIYF. The J gene is TRBJ1-3, the V gene TRBV30; unclear D gene. CDR3 length equals 13 residues. In germline, CDR1 is GTSNPN, CDR2 SVGIG (reference sequence). V dropped 3 bases and J dropped 0 bases, with 6 bases sitting between them.

The chain couples TRBV19 to TRBJ1-4, with D possibly TRBD1 on 5 matching bases. V lost 0 bases, J lost 5 bases, and 10 bases lay in between. Germline V lookup: CDR1 LNHDA, CDR2 SQIVND (reference sequence). The CDR3 is 15 residues long. CDR3 sequence: CASSIDSAGNEKLFF. The CDR3 DNA sequence: TGTGCCAGTAGTATAGATTCGGCAGGGAATGAAAAACTGTTTTTT.

This rearrangement joins TRBV5-6 to TRBJ1-1, with 7 bases lining up with TRBD1. The V segment lost 0 bases and the J segment 4 bases; nucleotides outside the gene matches: 9. Germline V gene lookup returns CDR1 SGHDT and CDR2 YYEEEE. This CDR3 spans 16 amino acids. The CDR3 nucleotides read TGTGCCAGCAGCTTGGTGGGACAGACGAGTAGCACTGAAGCTTTCTTT. Translating gives CASSLVGQTSSTEAFF.

This clone was seen once. This rearrangement joins TRBV4-3 to TRBJ2-7; 9 bases align to TRBD1. The ends lost 5 bases at V and 3 bases at J; junction bases unmatched: 5. The length of the CDR3 is 14 residues. Germline CDR1 LGHNA, CDR2 YSLEER. The CDR3, as DNA: TGCGCCAGCAGCTCCGGGACAGGGTACTACGAGCAGTACTTC. Protein sequence: CASSSGTGYYEQYF.

The chain couples TRBV19 to TRBJ1-4; D gene unclear. Deletions cut 7 bases from V and 4 bases from J, with 10 bases between. The CDR3 covers 13 residues. CDR1 LNHDA and CDR2 SQIVND come from the germline V gene (reference sequence). The CDR3 DNA follows: TGTGCCAGTATGAACAGTAATAATGAAAAACTGTTTTTT. As protein: CASMNSNNEKLFF.

Only one count was recorded for this clone. V is TRBV10-3 and J is TRBJ2-7; 8 bases line up with TRBD1. CDR1 and CDR2 from the germline V gene are ENHRY and SYGVKD. V shed 0 bases, J shed 3 bases, and the junction held 4 bases outside the gene matches. The CDR3 length is 15 residues. CDR3 residues: CAISESKQGVYEQYF. The CDR3 DNA sequence: TGTGCCATCAGTGAGTCGAAACAGGGGGTCTACGAGCAGTACTTC.

The chain has TRBV7-2 and TRBJ1-2, with D hard to call. The V gene's germline CDR1 is SGHTA and CDR2 FQGNSA. The CDR3 contains 12 residues. The V end lost 3 bases, the J end lost 6 bases, and 8 bases lay between the germline ends. CDR3: CASSFYGNGYTF. CDR3 in DNA: TGTGCCAGCAGCTTTTACGGGAATGGCTACACCTTC.

V gene TRBV14 combines with J gene TRBJ2-1; 9 nucleotides agree with TRBD2. Germline values: CDR1 SGHDN, CDR2 FVKESK. The CDR3 has 15 residues. Trimming removed 5 bases from V and 8 bases from J; junction bases left unmatched: 10. The CDR3 reads CASSLPGLAIDEQFF. The CDR3 nucleotides read TGTGCCAGCAGCTTACCGGGACTAGCTATCGATGAGCAGTTCTTC.

This chain connects TRBV29-1 to TRBJ2-5; 7 nucleotides align to TRBD2. The CDR3 loop spans 13 amino acids. Looked up from germline, CDR1 is SQVTM and CDR2 is ANQGSEA. The trim removed 7 bases at V and 5 bases at J, leaving 10 bases unmatched. CDR3 region: CSAYPGGGETQYF. CDR3 DNA: TGCAGCGCTTATCCGGGAGGTGGGGAGACCCAGTACTTC.

This sequence joins TRBV5-8 and TRBJ1-2; 7 nucleotides match TRBD1. This CDR3 region has 16 residues. V trimming: 4 bases; J trimming: 5 bases; junction bases outside the gene matches: 14. Germline V lookup: CDR1 SGHTS, CDR2 YDEGEE. The CDR3 DNA sequence: TGTGCCAGCAGCGCACCCCCGGGGACAGAAAATTATGGCTACACCTTC. It encodes CASSAPPGTENYGYTF.

This sequence joins TRBV11-2 and TRBJ2-5, with 7 bases fitting TRBD1. CDR1 and CDR2 (germline): SGHAT, FQNNGV. This CDR3 comprises 16 residues. The V segment lost 1 base and the J segment 7 bases; nucleotides outside the gene matches: 12. The CDR3 sequence is CASSLAPPRQGGTQYF. DNA of the CDR3: TGTGCCAGCAGCTTAGCCCCCCCCCGACAGGGTGGGACCCAGTACTTC.

The V call is TRBV25-1, the J call TRBJ1-6, with 8 bases that match TRBD1. The J segment lost 8 bases and the V segment lost 3 bases, leaving 3 bases of the junction unmatched. The CDR3 contains 14 residues. Looked up from germline, CDR1 is MGHDK and CDR2 is SYGVNS. The CDR3 spells CASSDPGGHSPLHF. In DNA, the CDR3 is TGTGCCAGCAGTGATCCAGGGGGCCATTCACCCCTCCACTTT.

This clone was detected only a few times. The chain carries TRBV6-5 and TRBJ1-1; 7 bases line up with TRBD1. Germline V gives CDR1 MNHEY, CDR2 SVGAGI. V shed 2 bases, J shed 3 bases, and the junction held 6 bases outside the gene matches. The CDR3 spans 15 residues. The CDR3 region has the DNA TGTGCCAGCAGTTACACAAGAACAGGGGACACTGAAGCTTTCTTT. Translated, it gives CASSYTRTGDTEAFF.

The rearrangement uses TRBV7-2 and TRBJ2-2; no firm D call. This CDR3 has 13 residues. V lost 5 bases and J lost 6, with 10 bases in between. Germline V gives CDR1 SGHTA, CDR2 FQGNSA. The CDR3: CASSTPRSGELFF. The CDR3 DNA is TGTGCCAGCAGCACTCCCCGCTCCGGGGAGCTGTTTTTT.

This rearrangement joins TRBV4-3 to TRBJ2-7; the D is unclear. From germline, CDR1 is LGHNA and CDR2 YSLEER. V shed 2 bases and J shed 3 bases, with 8 bases lying between them. This CDR3 has 13 amino acids. CDR3 loop: CASSQKENYEQYF. The CDR3 nucleotides read TGCGCCAGCAGCCAAAAAGAGAACTACGAGCAGTACTTC.

This chain joins TRBV6-1 and TRBJ2-2; 8 positions match TRBD1. V lost 3 bases, J lost 7 bases, and 13 bases stayed unmatched. Germline CDR1 reads MNHNS; CDR2 reads SASEGT. This CDR3 comprises 17 residues. The CDR3 reads CASSERGQDVYGGELFF. CDR3 sequence (DNA): TGTGCCAGCAGTGAGCGGGGACAGGATGTTTATGGCGGGGAGCTGTTTTTT.

The chain carries TRBV30 and TRBJ2-5; D is uncertain. Germline CDR1 GTSNPN, CDR2 SVGIG (reference sequence). This CDR3 region has 12 residues. Trimming removed 0 bases at V and 5 bases at J, with 7 bases between. The CDR3 coding sequence is TGTGCCTGGAGTGTACCCGGGGAGACCCAGTACTTC. It specifies CAWSVPGETQYF.

This clone was seen a few times. The chain is built from TRBV18 and TRBJ2-5, with 9 nucleotides matching TRBD1. Germline loops: CDR1 KGHSH, CDR2 LQKENI. This CDR3 region has 15 residues. The junction had 6 bases not matched to a gene; V was cut back by 3 bases and J by 4 bases. The DNA of the CDR3 is TGTGCCAGCTCACCTTCGGACAGGGGATCAGAGACCCAGTACTTC. Translation: CASSPSDRGSETQYF. The variable domain in full, with the rest retrieved from reference TRBV18 and TRBJ2-5, is NAGVMQNPRHLVRRRGQEARLRCSPMKGHSHVYWYRQLPEEGLKFMVYLQKENIIDESGMPKERFSAEFPKEGPSILRIQQVVRGDSAAYFCASSPSDRGSETQYFGPGTRLLVL.